Described below is a single TCR beta chain sequence and its context. This sample is part of a study of regulatory T cells in long-lasting Graves disease. Building of the TCR beta libraries involved iRepertoire HTBI primers and Arm-PCR of CDR3 regions. TCRdb independently ran MiXCR on the multiplex PCR reads; one entry per CDR3 protein. The sample holds hundreds of thousands of distinct CDR3 sequences, 16% seen once. The time point here: newly diagnosed GD, antithyroid drugs for less than 3 months. The TCR library was prepared using RNA isolated from PBMCs. Germline CDR1 reads DFQATT; CDR2 reads SNEGSKA (reference sequence). The CDR3 extends over 13 amino acids. This same sample was also taken into another study, of T cells in Graves' hyperthyroidism and ophthalmopathy.

Sequenced here: peripheral blood mononuclear cells (PBMCs), sampled at new diagnosis, from a patient treated with antithyroid drugs. V is TRBV20-1 and J is TRBJ2-3, with TRBD1 identical over 7 bases. This TCR derives from a man in his forties with Graves disease. In DNA, the CDR3 is TGCGGTCTAACAGGGGCCTTCACAGATACGCAGTATTTT. Protein sequence: CGLTGAFTDTQYF.